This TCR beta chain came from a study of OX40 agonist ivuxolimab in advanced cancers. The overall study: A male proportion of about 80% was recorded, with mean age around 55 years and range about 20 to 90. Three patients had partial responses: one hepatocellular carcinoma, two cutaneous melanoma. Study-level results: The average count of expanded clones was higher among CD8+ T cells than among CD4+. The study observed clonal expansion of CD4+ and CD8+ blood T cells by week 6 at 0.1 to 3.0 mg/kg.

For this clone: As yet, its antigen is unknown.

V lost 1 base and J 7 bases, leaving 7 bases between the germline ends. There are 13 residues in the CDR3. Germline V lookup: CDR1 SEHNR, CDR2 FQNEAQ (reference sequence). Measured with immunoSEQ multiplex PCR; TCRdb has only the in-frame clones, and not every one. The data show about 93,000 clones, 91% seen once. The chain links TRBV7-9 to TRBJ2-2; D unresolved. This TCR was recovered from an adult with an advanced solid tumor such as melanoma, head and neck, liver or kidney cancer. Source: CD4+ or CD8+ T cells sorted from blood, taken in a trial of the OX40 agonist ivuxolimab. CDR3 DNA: TGTGCCAGCAGCTTAGGGAGTATCGGGGAGCTGTTTTTT. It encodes CASSLGSIGELFF.